The next 6 T cell receptor beta chains were all read from a single sample in a study of a mutant IDH1 vaccine in newly diagnosed glioma. These TCRs are of unknown antigen specificity. The time point here: week 35, safety follow-up. Each dose delivered 300 ug of mutant IDH1 20-mer peptide subcutaneously with imiquimod. Profiled with immunoSEQ multiplex PCR; TCRdb holds only in-frame clones, not every one. The sample carries around 30,000 clones, just under 80% recorded once. The specimen was PBMCs, collected from a glioma patient whose treatment included an IDH1 peptide vaccine. The source is a man between 35 and 55 years old with glioma. Some clones in this sample may be carry-over from other donors' samples.

This clone was found once. This rearrangement joins TRBV7-6 to TRBJ1-1; TRBD1 might be the D (5 bases). The germline gives CDR1 SGHVS, CDR2 FNYEAQ. V lost 1 base and J lost 4, with 7 bases in between. This CDR3 is built from 13 residues. CDR3 DNA: TGTGCCAGCAGCTTAGGGACATTCACTGAAGCTTTCTTT. As protein: CASSLGTFTEAFF.

A note on this clone: In the same sample, other DNA sequences code for this CDR3. The chain carries TRBV30 and TRBJ2-2; 11 nucleotides line up with TRBD2. Per germline, CDR1 GTSNPN and CDR2 SVGIG (reference sequence). This CDR3 is built from 16 residues. V shed 0 bases, J shed 5 bases, and the junction held 5 bases outside the gene matches. The CDR3 protein is CAWSVLAGVLTGELFF. The CDR3 region has the DNA TGTGCCTGGAGTGTACTAGCGGGGGTCCTTACCGGGGAGCTGTTTTTT.

This chain uses TRBV5-8 with TRBJ1-1; no clear D. This CDR3 contains 15 residues. V lost 5 bases and J 5 bases, leaving 19 bases between the germline ends. CDR1 and CDR2 from the germline V gene are SGHTS and YDEGEE. In nucleotides, the CDR3 is TGTGCCAGCAGACACATAATACGGGGTACGACTGAAGCTTTCTTT. Protein: CASRHIIRGTTEAFF.

This rearrangement joins TRBV6-6 to TRBJ2-7, with D hard to call. V was trimmed by 6 bases and J by 0 bases, leaving 9 bases between them. Per germline, CDR1 MNHNY and CDR2 SVGAGI (reference sequence). The CDR3 loop spans 13 amino acids. CDR3 nucleotide sequence: TGTGCCAGCAGCGACTTGAGCTCCTACGAGCAGTACTTC. This encodes CASSDLSSYEQYF.

The chain is built from TRBV5-1 and TRBJ1-3; maybe TRBD1 (5 bases). Trimming pared 0 bases from V and 4 bases from J, leaving 11 bases between. Per germline, CDR1 SGHRS and CDR2 YFSETQ. The CDR3 is 15 amino acids. The CDR3: CASSLGLGRGNTIYF. CDR3 in DNA: TGCGCCAGCAGCTTGGGCTTGGGACGGGGAAACACCATATATTTT.

About this clone: Other DNA sequences in this sample translate to the same CDR3. The V and J genes are TRBV7-2 and TRBJ1-5; no reliable D call. Germline V gene sequence: CDR1 SGHTA, CDR2 FQGNSA. Trimming cost V 1 base and J 4 bases, with 5 bases left between them. This CDR3 is built from 13 residues. For the CDR3, the DNA is TGTGCCAGCAGCTTAGGCCCGAATCAGCCCCAGCATTTT. Translating it yields CASSLGPNQPQHF.